These T cell receptor beta chains were read from a single sample in a study of PD-L1 blockade in urothelial cancer. Produced via immunoSEQ multiplex PCR; TCRdb's table is partial and in-frame only. The repertoire has about 130,000 clones, approximately 84% of them found once; the top ten carry roughly 3.5%. Material: PBMCs, obtained around atezolizumab (anti-PD-L1) treatment. The origin of the receptors is a man aged 50-59 years with urothelial cancer. The CDR3 runs from the conserved cysteine through the conserved F or W. Size values are once, few and many counts, or a class for expanded clones, and some rows have none.

abundance: NA; v_gene: TRBV7-2; j_gene: TRBJ2-7; len: 17; CDR3aa: CASSLVMSSGGTYEQYF
abundance: NA; v_gene: TRBV5-1; j_gene: TRBJ2-2; len: 14; CDR3aa: CASSRTGNTGELFF
abundance: NA; v_gene: TRBV10-3; j_gene: TRBJ2-7; len: 15; CDR3aa: CAISDPGTGPYEQYF
abundance: NA; v_gene: TRBV2; j_gene: TRBJ2-1; len: 13; CDR3aa: CASSEREWGEQFF
abundance: NA; v_gene: TRBV28; j_gene: TRBJ1-5; len: 17; CDR3aa: CASSSGQGAYSNQPQHF
abundance: NA; v_gene: TRBV7-9; j_gene: TRBJ1-6; len: 15; CDR3aa: CASSAMGQGDSPLHF
abundance: once; v_gene: TRBV19; j_gene: TRBJ2-1; len: 14; CDR3aa: CASSIEEGYNEQFF
abundance: NA; v_gene: TRBV5-4; j_gene: TRBJ1-1; len: 14; CDR3aa: CASSWTGGNTEAFF
abundance: NA; v_gene: TRBV19; j_gene: TRBJ1-2; len: 15; CDR3aa: CASRTADRQWYGYTF
abundance: once; v_gene: TRBV18; j_gene: TRBJ2-5; len: 15; CDR3aa: CASSPDTSAEETQYF
abundance: NA; v_gene: TRBV9; j_gene: TRBJ2-1; len: 15; CDR3aa: CASSARLAGDNEQFF
abundance: NA; v_gene: TRBV19; j_gene: TRBJ2-5; len: 14; CDR3aa: CASSMGRGTETQYF
abundance: NA; v_gene: TRBV5-1; j_gene: TRBJ2-6; len: 16; CDR3aa: CASSLGGASGANVLTF
abundance: NA; v_gene: TRBV2; j_gene: TRBJ1-2; len: 15; CDR3aa: CASSPDSSTTYGYTF
abundance: NA; v_gene: TRBV7-9; j_gene: TRBJ2-5; len: 17; CDR3aa: CASSHGGLGSYQETQYF
abundance: NA; v_gene: TRBV30; j_gene: TRBJ1-6; len: 14; CDR3aa: CAWSVMTGSSPLHF
abundance: NA; v_gene: TRBV4-1; j_gene: TRBJ1-6; len: 15; CDR3aa: CASSQTGAYNSPLHF
abundance: once; v_gene: TRBV29-1; j_gene: TRBJ1-1; len: 14; CDR3aa: CSVEGGGQNTEAFF
abundance: NA; v_gene: TRBV28; j_gene: TRBJ2-7; len: 14; CDR3aa: CASSLGRMGYEQYF
abundance: NA; v_gene: TRBV9; j_gene: TRBJ1-4; len: 16; CDR3aa: CASSQVAGGVGEKLFF
abundance: NA; v_gene: TRBV29-1; j_gene: TRBJ2-7; len: 12; CDR3aa: CSARDSPYEQYF
abundance: NA; v_gene: TRBV5-1; j_gene: TRBJ2-2; len: 14; CDR3aa: CARVRVFNPGELFF
abundance: NA; v_gene: TRBV9; j_gene: TRBJ1-3; len: 17; CDR3aa: CASSQYGTGSSGNTIYF
abundance: NA; v_gene: TRBV28; j_gene: TRBJ2-7; len: 14; CDR3aa: CASRTDRADYEQYF
abundance: once; v_gene: TRBV4-2; j_gene: TRBJ2-1; len: 16; CDR3aa: CASSQPLAVGGNEQFF
abundance: NA; v_gene: TRBV7-6; j_gene: TRBJ2-3; len: 17; CDR3aa: CASSSHGGLAGTDTQYF
abundance: NA; v_gene: TRBV7-6; j_gene: TRBJ2-2; len: 13; CDR3aa: CASSLTGTGELFF
abundance: NA; v_gene: TRBV27; j_gene: TRBJ2-2; len: 15; CDR3aa: CASSTGTGDFGELFF
abundance: NA; v_gene: TRBV28; j_gene: TRBJ2-5; len: 14; CDR3aa: CASSLRNAQETQYF
abundance: NA; v_gene: TRBV5-4; j_gene: TRBJ2-5; len: 13; CDR3aa: CASSLQGQETQYF
abundance: NA; v_gene: TRBV11-2; j_gene: TRBJ2-1; len: 16; CDR3aa: CASSLELAGPYNEQFF
abundance: NA; v_gene: TRBV5-1; j_gene: TRBJ2-1; len: 15; CDR3aa: CASRLGGQVYNEQFF
abundance: few; v_gene: TRBV5-4; j_gene: TRBJ2-5; len: 11; CDR3aa: CASSSGQTQYF
abundance: NA; v_gene: TRBV9; j_gene: TRBJ2-1; len: 13; CDR3aa: CASSVNPTSEQFF
abundance: NA; v_gene: TRBV18; j_gene: TRBJ2-3; len: 14; CDR3aa: CASSLQGAADTQYF
abundance: NA; v_gene: TRBV20-1; j_gene: TRBJ1-1; len: 11; CDR3aa: CSAMRGNGAFF
abundance: NA; v_gene: TRBV7-9; j_gene: TRBJ2-7; len: 17; CDR3aa: CASSFPLGQGATYEQYF
abundance: NA; v_gene: TRBV27; j_gene: TRBJ2-1; len: 16; CDR3aa: CASSARAGASYNEQFF
abundance: once; v_gene: TRBV27; j_gene: TRBJ1-5; len: 12; CDR3aa: CASSFVNQPQHF
abundance: NA; v_gene: TRBV7-9; j_gene: TRBJ2-4; len: 18; CDR3aa: CASSTGLADKIAKNIQYF
abundance: NA; v_gene: TRBV11-2; j_gene: TRBJ1-1; len: 19; CDR3aa: CASSSVTGGGQITGTEAFF
abundance: NA; v_gene: TRBV7-6; j_gene: TRBJ1-1; len: 14; CDR3aa: CASSLAVVGTEAFF
abundance: NA; v_gene: TRBV9; j_gene: TRBJ1-4; len: 16; CDR3aa: CASSVDGGGTNEKLFF
abundance: NA; v_gene: TRBV28; j_gene: TRBJ2-7; len: 16; CDR3aa: CASSTQTATSSYEQYF
abundance: NA; v_gene: TRBV23-1; j_gene: TRBJ2-6; len: 19; CDR3aa: CASSHPPDRGLVGANVLTF
abundance: NA; v_gene: TRBV27; j_gene: TRBJ2-3; len: 16; CDR3aa: CASSFLTSVRTDTQYF
abundance: NA; v_gene: TRBV7-2; j_gene: TRBJ2-2; len: 15; CDR3aa: CASSLGRRQTGELFF
abundance: NA; v_gene: TRBV7-9; j_gene: TRBJ1-1; len: 14; CDR3aa: CASSPTGSRNEAFF
abundance: NA; v_gene: TRBV5-1; j_gene: TRBJ2-1; len: 15; CDR3aa: CASSSTSGSQGEQFF
abundance: NA; v_gene: TRBV7-7; j_gene: TRBJ2-5; len: 14; CDR3aa: CASSLGQEQVTQYF
abundance: NA; v_gene: TRBV18; j_gene: TRBJ2-6; len: 14; CDR3aa: CASSPGAGANVLTF
abundance: NA; v_gene: TRBV28; j_gene: TRBJ1-4; len: 12; CDR3aa: CASKRGDEKLFF